One and the same sample provided the 27 T cell receptor beta chains below, sequenced in a study of T cells in Graves' hyperthyroidism and ophthalmopathy. It was RNA transcripts that yielded the amplified TCR beta CDR3 regions. The HTBI primer set was used in a first-round RT-PCR of the TCR CDR3. TCRdb called the multiplex PCR reads again in MiXCR, with one record for every CDR3 protein. This table holds more than 550,000 distinct CDR3 sequences, approximately 15% found once. The specimen sequenced was blood. Source of these receptors: a man aged 50 or older with Graves' hyperthyroidism.

This clonotype was detected many times. This sequence joins TRBV28 and TRBJ2-1; TRBD2 might be the D (6 bases). Germline CDR1 and CDR2: MDHEN and SYDVKM. Trimming stripped 7 bases from V and 0 bases from J, with 16 bases between. The CDR3 sequence is 16 residues long. CDR3 nucleotides: TGTGCCAGCATCTCACGCGGGGTGAGCTCCTACAATGAGCAGTTCTTC. This codes for CASISRGVSSYNEQFF.

As regards this clonotype: Since the CDR3 does not end with the conserved phenylalanine or tryptophan, this likely comes from a read error. The rearrangement uses TRBV25-1 and TRBJ2-5, with D perhaps matching TRBD1 (5 bases). Germline CDR1 is MGHDK and CDR2 is SYGVNS. The CDR3 totals 16 residues. Trimming removed 4 bases at V and 4 bases at J, with 19 bases between. CDR3 nucleotides: TGTGCCAGCAGTGGGAATGGTAGGGGTTCGGGAGAGACCCAGTACTAC. Amino acids: CASSGNGRGSGETQYY.

This clonotype was picked up one time. The chain employs TRBV10-2 and TRBJ2-7; 11 positions match TRBD2. Germline V gene data show CDR1 as WSHSY and CDR2 as SAAADI. Germline trimming cut 8 bases from V and 9 bases from J; bases unmatched to any gene: 15. The CDR3 sequence is 15 residues long. In nucleotides, the CDR3 is TGCGCCAGCGGTAGCGGGAGGGCCGATGGGGTAAGGCAGTACTTC. Its protein is CASGSGRADGVRQYF.

In this sample, this clonotype turned up many times. The CDR3 spells CASTPFALANTEAFF. Written as DNA, the CDR3 is TGTGCCAGTACCCCCTTCGCACTTGCGAACACTGAAGCTTTCTTT. The V and J genes are TRBV19 and TRBJ1-1; no firm D call. Germline V gene lookup returns CDR1 LNHDA and CDR2 SQIVND (reference sequence). The CDR3 is 15 residues long. Trimming pared 7 bases from V and 1 base from J, leaving 16 bases between.

This clonotype was recorded at least ten times. This CDR3 is CASSQGPSMGGNQPQHF. In DNA, the CDR3 is TGTGCCAGCAGCCAAGGACCCAGTATGGGTGGCAATCAGCCCCAGCATTTT. The chain carries TRBV3-1 and TRBJ1-5; D not resolved. Trimming pared 1 base from V and 2 bases from J, leaving 15 bases between. CDR1 and CDR2 from the germline V gene are LGHDT and YNNKEL (reference sequence). CDR3 length: 17 amino acids.

The table lists this clonotype with a few counts. The CDR3 coding sequence is TGTGCCAGCAGTTACCCATCAGCAGGGTTCACTGAAGCTTTCTTT. It is translated as CASSYPSAGFTEAFF. The chain employs TRBV6-2 or TRBV6-3 and TRBJ1-1; D is possibly TRBD1 (5 bases). There are 15 residues in the CDR3. Between the trimmed V and J ends, which lost 2 bases and 4 bases, there was a span of 14 bases. The germline gives CDR1 MNHEY, CDR2 SVGEGT.

The gene calls are TRBV2 and TRBJ2-3; the D is unclear. Germline assignment: CDR1 SNHLY and CDR2 FYNNEI. The CDR3 covers 15 residues. V was shortened by 3 bases and J by 1 base, with 11 bases between the two germline ends. The CDR3 nucleotides read TGTGCCAGCAGTGAGGGGTTTATAGGCACAGATACGCAGTATTTT. Its protein is CASSEGFIGTDTQYF.

This clonotype was detected many times. The chain employs TRBV6-1 and TRBJ1-1; D is undetermined. The CDR3 covers 14 residues. Germline V gene data show CDR1 as MNHNS and CDR2 as SASEGT. V lost 5 bases and J lost 0, with 10 bases in between. CDR3 protein: CASSSGTMNTEAFF. The CDR3 bases are TGTGCCAGCAGTTCGGGTACCATGAACACTGAAGCTTTCTTT.

This clonotype has at least ten counts. This sequence joins TRBV10-3 and TRBJ1-1; unclear D gene. CDR1 is ENHRY and CDR2 is SYGVKD in the germline V gene. The CDR3 totals 13 residues. Trimming cost V 7 bases and J 4 bases, with 13 bases left between them. The CDR3 sequence is CAIIQSYGTEAFF. The CDR3 DNA is TGTGCCATCATCCAGAGCTATGGCACTGAAGCTTTCTTT.

This clonotype was seen only a few times. The rearrangement links TRBV10-3 to TRBJ1-5; the match to TRBD1 covers 7 bases. The CDR3 is 13 residues long. Unmatched junction bases numbered 1, after V lost 2 bases and J lost 6 bases. Germline CDR1 ENHRY, CDR2 SYGVKD. The CDR3 sequence: CAISETGAQPQHF. DNA for the CDR3: TGTGCCATCAGTGAGACAGGGGCTCAGCCCCAGCATTTT.

This sequence joins TRBV6-9 and TRBJ1-1, with TRBD1 identical over 7 bases. The junction had 8 bases not matched to a gene; V was cut back by 4 bases and J by 0 bases. The CDR3 length is 16 residues. In germline, CDR1 is MNHGY, CDR2 SVAAGI. CDR3 loop: CASSLFSGGMNTEAFF. DNA for the CDR3: TGTGCCAGCAGTTTATTCTCAGGGGGGATGAACACTGAAGCTTTCTTT.

This clonotype was counted a few times. The chain has TRBV12-3 or TRBV12-4 and TRBJ1-1; D not resolved. Trimming cost V 7 bases and J 1 base, with 7 bases left between them. This CDR3 comprises 12 residues. The CDR3 here is CASIVGNTEAFF. CDR3 bases: TGTGCCAGCATCGTGGGGAACACTGAAGCTTTCTTT.

This clonotype was counted between two and nine times. The rearrangement uses TRBV10-2 and TRBJ2-7, with 8 bases lining up with TRBD1. The V gene end was trimmed by 6 bases and the J gene end by 3 bases; junction bases not matched to a gene: 4. The CDR3 runs to 13 residues. Germline V CDR1 and CDR2: WSHSY, SAAADI. Written as DNA, the CDR3 is TGCGCCAGCAGACAGGGGGGATTCTACGAGCAGTACTTC. Its protein product is CASRQGGFYEQYF.

In its sample, this clonotype was seen a few times. The chain combines TRBV30 with TRBJ1-1; D uncertain. CDR1 is GTSNPN and CDR2 is SVGIG in the germline V gene (reference sequence). The CDR3 is 13 amino acids. V lost 0 bases to trimming and J lost 5 bases, with 10 bases between them. The CDR3 region is CAWSVRGRTEAFF. CDR3 in DNA: TGTGCCTGGAGTGTACGAGGACGTACTGAAGCTTTCTTT.

This clonotype was observed a handful of times. The V call is TRBV4-1, the J call TRBJ2-7; 8 bases fit TRBD1. V was pared by 3 bases and J by 0 bases, with 7 bases of the junction left unmatched. This CDR3 has 16 residues. Germline V gene data show CDR1 as MGHRA and CDR2 as YSYEKL. CDR3: CASSQSKGTGSYEQYF. DNA of the CDR3: TGCGCCAGCAGCCAGTCAAAAGGGACAGGCTCCTACGAGCAGTACTTC.

This clonotype appeared many times. V and J are TRBV15 and TRBJ2-7; tentatively, D is TRBD1 or TRBD2 (5 bases each). CDR1 and CDR2 (germline): LNHNV, YYDKDF (reference sequence). The CDR3 is 15 residues long. Trimming removed 4 bases from V and 1 base from J, with 14 bases in between. This CDR3 reads CATSTERRQSYEQYF. In DNA form, the CDR3 reads TGTGCCACCAGCACGGAGCGGCGACAGTCCTACGAGCAGTACTTC.

The CDR3 DNA reads TGCAGCGTTGGCGACTACGAGCAGTACTTC. It is translated as CSVGDYEQYF. The chain employs TRBV29-1 and TRBJ2-7; D is uncertain. CDR1 is SQVTM and CDR2 is ANQGSEA in the germline V gene. The CDR3 has 10 amino acids. V was trimmed by 4 bases and J by 3 bases, leaving 4 bases between them.

This clonotype was recorded many times. The rearrangement uses TRBV7-9 and TRBJ2-2, with D unresolved. The CDR3 loop spans 15 amino acids. Germline V CDR1 and CDR2: SEHNR, FQNEAQ (reference sequence). Trimming pared 5 bases from V and 0 bases from J, leaving 10 bases between. The CDR3 loop is CASSPPPANTGELFF. The CDR3 coding sequence is TGTGCCAGCAGCCCTCCGCCCGCGAACACCGGGGAGCTGTTTTTT.

This clonotype has ten or more counts. The chain has TRBV6-2 or TRBV6-3 and TRBJ2-7; TRBD1 aligns across 8 bases. With V trimmed by 4 bases and J by 2 bases, 10 bases remained unmatched. Germline V gene sequence: CDR1 MNHEY, CDR2 SVGEGT. This CDR3 is 16 amino acids long. This CDR3 is CASSSLLDRVPYEQYF. CDR3 coding DNA: TGTGCCAGCAGTTCCCTACTGGACAGGGTCCCCTACGAGCAGTACTTC.

The rearrangement uses TRBV4-1 and TRBJ1-1, with no clear D. CDR1 and CDR2 from the germline V gene are MGHRA and YSYEKL. Trimming shortened V by 1 base and J by 3 bases, and 15 bases separated the two germline ends. The CDR3 consists of 16 residues. CDR3 DNA sequence: TGCGCCAGCAGCCAAGCCTCCTCGGGAATAGACACTGAAGCTTTCTTT. Its protein is CASSQASSGIDTEAFF.

The genes are TRBV24-1 and TRBJ2-1; no clear D. Looked up from germline, CDR1 is KGHDR and CDR2 is SFDVKD. This CDR3 has 13 residues. V was shortened by 3 bases and J by 6 bases, with 8 bases between the two germline ends. CDR3 sequence reads: CATSDDRGNEQFF. The CDR3 DNA reads TGTGCCACCAGTGATGACCGAGGCAATGAGCAGTTCTTC.

This clonotype was seen ten or more times. V usage is TRBV12-3 or TRBV12-4 and J usage is TRBJ2-1, with D possibly TRBD2 on 5 matching bases. V lost 6 bases to trimming and J lost 6 bases, with 18 bases between them. The CDR3 extends over 15 amino acids. CDR3 sequence reads: CASSRLLVGSNEQFF. CDR3 nucleotides: TGTGCCAGCAGCCGACTACTTGTAGGGTCCAATGAGCAGTTCTTC.

About this clonotype: At one of its ends the junction is not consistent with the germline gene, which may arise from a read error. The rearrangement uses TRBV7-9 and TRBJ2-1; the match to TRBD2 covers 14 bases. This CDR3 region has 17 residues. The V gene's germline CDR1 is SEHNR and CDR2 FQNEAQ (reference sequence). CDR3 in DNA: TGTGCCAACAGCTTACCCCTGACTAGCGGGAGGGAACGTGAGCAGTTCTTC. Translated, it gives CANSLPLTSGREREQFF.

The CDR3 region is CASSEGWREQFF. The CDR3 region has the DNA TGTGCCAGCAGTGAAGGGTGGAGGGAGCAGTTCTTC. The gene calls are TRBV6-1 and TRBJ2-1; maybe TRBD2 (5 bases). The germline V gene encodes CDR1 MNHNS and CDR2 SASEGT. This CDR3 contains 12 residues. V lost 1 base, J lost 10 bases, and 8 bases lay in between.

Concerning this clonotype itself: A read error may explain this, as a much larger clone is one base away. The chain uses TRBV28 and TRBJ2-6; perhaps TRBD1 as D (5 bases). The CDR3 consists of 12 residues. Germline lookup yields CDR1 MDHEN and CDR2 SYDVKM. CDR3 loop: CASNSGANVPTF. CDR3 bases: TGTGCCAGCAACTCTGGGGCCAACGTCCCGACTTTC.

This clonotype was detected ten times or more. The CDR3 is CSVKTSGRSYNEQFF. In nucleotides, the CDR3 is TGCAGCGTGAAGACTAGCGGGAGATCCTACAATGAGCAGTTCTTC. The V and J genes are TRBV29-1 and TRBJ2-1, with 12 bases matching TRBD2. V trimming: 6 bases; J trimming: 1 base; junction bases outside the gene matches: 4. Per the germline V gene, CDR1 is SQVTM and CDR2 is ANQGSEA. The CDR3 sequence is 15 residues long.

The chain recombines TRBV2 with TRBJ2-6, with unresolved D. V was pared by 3 bases and J by 2 bases, with 8 bases between. Germline CDR1 is SNHLY and CDR2 is FYNNEI. The CDR3 totals 15 residues. The chain's CDR3 is CASSDLAAGANVLTF. In DNA form, the CDR3 reads TGTGCCAGCAGTGATCTGGCCGCTGGGGCCAACGTCCTGACTTTC.